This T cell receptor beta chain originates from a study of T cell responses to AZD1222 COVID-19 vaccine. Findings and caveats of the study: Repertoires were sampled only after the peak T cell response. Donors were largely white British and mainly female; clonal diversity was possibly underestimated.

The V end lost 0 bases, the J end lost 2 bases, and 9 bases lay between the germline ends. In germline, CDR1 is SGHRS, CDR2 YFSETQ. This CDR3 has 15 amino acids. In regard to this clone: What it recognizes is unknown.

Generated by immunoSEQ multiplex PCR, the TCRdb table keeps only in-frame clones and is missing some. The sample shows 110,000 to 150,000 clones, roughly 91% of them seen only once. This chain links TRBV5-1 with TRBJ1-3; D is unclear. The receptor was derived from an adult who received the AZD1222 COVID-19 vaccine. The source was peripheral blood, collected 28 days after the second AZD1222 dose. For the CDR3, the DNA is TGCGCCAGCAGCTTGGACGGGTCTACTGGAAACACCATATATTTT. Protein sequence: CASSLDGSTGNTIYF.